These 32 T cell receptor beta chains were sequenced from one sample in a study of blood T cell repertoires in COVID-19. The method was immunoSEQ multiplex PCR; TCRdb's version includes in-frame clones alone and lacks a portion of them. Here the sample spans around 20,000 clones, around nine tenths being singletons. Specimen: peripheral blood. The receptors originated from a human donor in a cohort sampled during active COVID-19. The donor label of this sample is uncertain.

This clone was picked up a small number of times. This chain uses TRBV2 with TRBJ2-5; D is ambiguous. V lost 6 bases to trimming and J lost 2 bases, with 4 bases between them. The length of the CDR3 is 11 residues. Germline CDR1 reads SNHLY; CDR2 reads FYNNEI. The CDR3 sequence: CASRLQETQYF. The CDR3 DNA sequence: TGTGCCAGCAGGTTACAAGAGACCCAGTACTTC.

This rearrangement joins TRBV27 to TRBJ2-7; the match to TRBD1 covers 7 bases. CDR1 MNHEY and CDR2 SMNVEV come from the germline V gene (reference sequence). CDR3 length: 15 amino acids. The trim removed 2 bases at V and 7 bases at J, leaving 11 bases unmatched. CDR3 residues: CASSLSRTGLLEQYF. CDR3 bases: TGTGCCAGCAGTTTAAGCAGGACAGGCCTGTTGGAGCAGTACTTC.

The rearrangement uses TRBV7-6 and TRBJ1-1; tentative D call: TRBD1 (6 bases). The germline gives CDR1 SGHVS, CDR2 FNYEAQ. Trimming left V 4 bases short and J 4 bases short, with 16 bases between. The CDR3 sequence is 15 residues long. CDR3 sequence (DNA): TGTGCCAGCAGCTCTTCGGGGGGCAGTGGCACTGAAGCTTTCTTT. Translation: CASSSSGGSGTEAFF.

The chain has TRBV12-5 and TRBJ2-1, with 13 bases matching TRBD2. CDR1 is LGHNT, CDR2 FRNRAP, per germline. V was clipped by 1 base and J by 10 bases; unmatched bases: 7. The CDR3 is 16 residues long. CDR3 protein: CASGLAPGLAGREQFF. The CDR3 DNA is TGTGCTAGTGGTTTGGCTCCGGGACTAGCGGGGCGGGAGCAGTTCTTC. Based on the CDR3 plus reference TRBV12-5 and TRBJ2-1, the full variable domain is DARVTQTPRHKVTEMGQEVTMRCQPILGHNTVFWYRQTMMQGLELLAYFRNRAPLDDSGMPKDRFSAEMPDATLATLKIQPSEPRDSAVYFCASGLAPGLAGREQFFGPGTRLTVL.

This sequence joins TRBV19 and TRBJ2-7; 9 bases map to TRBD1. Unmatched junction bases numbered 6, after V lost 3 bases and J lost 3 bases. Germline CDR1 LNHDA, CDR2 SQIVND (reference sequence). There are 15 residues in the CDR3. The CDR3: CASSIPGQGIYEQYF. For the CDR3, the DNA is TGTGCCAGTAGTATTCCCGGACAGGGGATCTACGAGCAGTACTTC.

In nucleotides, the CDR3 is TGTGCCAGCAGTTTATCGGGGGGGGGCAGGCAGCCCCAGCATTTT. This translates into CASSLSGGGRQPQHF. The V call is TRBV28, the J call TRBJ1-5; D might be TRBD1 (6 bases). CDR1 is MDHEN, CDR2 SYDVKM, per germline. This CDR3 is built from 15 residues. The ends were cut back, 1 base at V and 7 bases at J, with 14 bases in the middle.

CDR3 sequence reads: CASSPRGSTGELFF. CDR3 nucleotides: TGTGCCAGCAGCCCCAGAGGAAGCACCGGGGAGCTGTTTTTT. The gene calls are TRBV11-3 and TRBJ2-2, with D unclear. Germline V gives CDR1 SGHNT, CDR2 YENEEA. The CDR3 has 14 amino acids. Trimming removed 5 bases at V and 4 bases at J, with 11 bases between.

This rearrangement joins TRBV29-1 to TRBJ2-3; D gene ambiguous. V gave up 4 bases and J gave up 0 bases, with 5 bases separating them. Germline V gene data show CDR1 as SQVTM and CDR2 as ANQGSEA. There are 12 residues in the CDR3. The CDR3 DNA sequence: TGCAGCGTTGTGCAGAGCACAGATACGCAGTATTTT. This encodes CSVVQSTDTQYF.

CDR3 DNA sequence: TGTGCCAGCAGTTTCCAGGGCACCGGGGAGCTGTTTTTT. Translation: CASSFQGTGELFF. J is TRBJ2-2 and V is TRBV12-3 or TRBV12-4; maybe TRBD1 (5 bases). The CDR3 loop spans 13 amino acids. V lost 3 bases and J lost 4, with 6 bases in between.

The V gene is TRBV7-2, the J gene TRBJ2-3; 9 bases match TRBD1. V was pared by 4 bases and J by 6 bases, with 8 bases of the junction left unmatched. CDR3 length: 15 amino acids. Germline V CDR1 and CDR2: SGHTA, FQGNSA. CDR3 residues: CASSSRQGVADTQYF. CDR3 sequence (DNA): TGTGCCAGCAGCTCCCGACAGGGGGTCGCGGATACGCAGTATTTT.

The genes are TRBV19 and TRBJ2-3; 7 positions agree with TRBD2. CDR3 length: 14 residues. V shed 5 bases, J shed 1 base, and the junction held 3 bases outside the gene matches. Germline lookup yields CDR1 LNHDA and CDR2 SQIVND (reference sequence). CDR3 in amino acids: CASSPAGGTDTQYF. The DNA of the CDR3 is TGTGCCAGTAGTCCGGCGGGAGGCACAGATACGCAGTATTTT.

The chain couples TRBV9 to TRBJ2-7, with 13 bases matching TRBD2. The CDR3 spans 16 residues. The J segment lost 6 bases and the V segment lost 4 bases, leaving 10 bases of the junction unmatched. Germline V gene lookup returns CDR1 SGDLS and CDR2 YYNGEE. CDR3 loop: CASSSGLAGVPLEQYF. As DNA, the CDR3 is TGTGCCAGCAGCTCCGGACTAGCGGGAGTACCCCTCGAGCAGTACTTC.

The V call is TRBV5-1, the J call TRBJ2-1; 11 nucleotides match TRBD2. The CDR3 runs to 16 residues. CDR1 and CDR2 from the germline V gene are SGHRS and YFSETQ. After removal of 4 bases from V and 6 bases from J, the junction contained 9 bases not matched to a gene. CDR3 nucleotides: TGCGCCAGCAGCGAGGTAGCGGGAGGGCCCGTCAATGAGCAGTTCTTC. Its translation is CASSEVAGGPVNEQFF.

The gene calls are TRBV7-8 and TRBJ2-5; TRBD2 aligns across 13 bases. This CDR3 has 17 amino acids. The J segment lost 2 bases and the V segment lost 0 bases, leaving 3 bases of the junction unmatched. Germline V CDR1 and CDR2: SGHVS, FQNEAQ. This CDR3 is CASSLAPGLAGQETQYF. The CDR3 DNA follows: TGTGCCAGCAGCTTAGCCCCGGGACTAGCGGGACAAGAGACCCAGTACTTC.

The gene calls are TRBV2 and TRBJ2-7, with 12 bases fitting TRBD2. Looked up from germline, CDR1 is SNHLY and CDR2 is FYNNEI. Trimming removed 4 bases from V and 4 bases from J; junction bases left unmatched: 5. CDR3 length: 15 amino acids. The CDR3 sequence: CASSAGLAGRYEQYF. CDR3 in DNA: TGTGCCAGCAGTGCAGGACTAGCGGGAAGGTACGAGCAGTACTTC.

This chain joins TRBV4-1 and TRBJ2-1; 9 nucleotides align to TRBD2. The CDR3 covers 19 residues. V was pared by 4 bases and J by 5 bases, with 18 bases of the junction left unmatched. CDR1 and CDR2 (germline): MGHRA, YSYEKL. The CDR3 here is CASSLSNFLGGRADNEQFF. CDR3 bases: TGCGCCAGCAGCCTTTCCAACTTTCTAGGCGGGAGGGCTGACAATGAGCAGTTCTTC.

V usage is TRBV5-1 and J usage is TRBJ2-3; 10 nucleotides line up with TRBD2. The length of the CDR3 is 15 residues. Germline CDR1 SGHRS, CDR2 YFSETQ. The V segment lost 4 bases and the J segment 2 bases; nucleotides outside the gene matches: 4. The CDR3 region is CASSQAGGITDTQYF. The CDR3 bases are TGCGCCAGCAGCCAAGCGGGAGGGATCACAGATACGCAGTATTTT.

The chain uses TRBV6-2 or TRBV6-3 and TRBJ2-3; TRBD1 is a possible D gene (7 bases). The length of the CDR3 is 15 residues. Germline CDR1 reads MNHEY; CDR2 reads SVGEGT. The V end lost 5 bases, the J end lost 0 bases, and 12 bases lay between the germline ends. This CDR3 is CASSAGQTSTDTQYF. Here the CDR3 DNA reads TGTGCCAGCAGTGCGGGACAGACAAGCACAGATACGCAGTATTTT.

This clone was seen a few times. This chain links TRBV5-4 with TRBJ2-7; D is uncertain. V lost 2 bases to trimming and J lost 3 bases, with 12 bases between them. CDR1 and CDR2 (germline): SGHNT, YYREEE (reference sequence). This CDR3 spans 14 amino acids. In DNA form, the CDR3 reads TGTGCCAGCAGCTTTGCACCGCGGCGCTACGAGCAGTACTTC. Encoded protein: CASSFAPRRYEQYF.

The rearrangement joins TRBV7-2 to TRBJ1-2; 9 bases match TRBD1. V lost 0 bases, J lost 6 bases, and 5 bases stayed unmatched. Germline CDR1 SGHTA, CDR2 FQGNSA. The CDR3 has 15 residues. In DNA, the CDR3 is TGTGCCAGCAGCTTAGCAATCCGGACAGGGGATGGCTACACCTTC. It translates to CASSLAIRTGDGYTF.

The rearrangement links TRBV27 to TRBJ1-1, with D perhaps TRBD1 (5 bases). Trimming took off 3 bases at V and 0 bases at J, with 5 bases between the two ends. The CDR3 covers 13 residues. Germline V gene lookup returns CDR1 MNHEY and CDR2 SMNVEV (reference sequence). The CDR3 sequence: CASSLTVNTEAFF. CDR3 nucleotide sequence: TGTGCCAGCAGTTTGACAGTGAACACTGAAGCTTTCTTT.

This rearrangement joins TRBV6-5 to TRBJ1-1; TRBD1 might be the D (5 bases). With 0 bases removed from V and 3 bases from J, the gap between germline ends came to 11 bases. This CDR3 has 15 amino acids. CDR1 is MNHEY, CDR2 SVGAGI, per germline. The CDR3 DNA is TGTGCCAGCAGTTACTCGACTCGGGGGGACACTGAAGCTTTCTTT. Its translation: CASSYSTRGDTEAFF.

The chain carries TRBV7-3 and TRBJ2-1, with D possibly matching TRBD1 (5 bases). V lost 3 bases to trimming and J lost 5 bases, with 8 bases between them. CDR1 and CDR2 from the germline V gene are SGHTA and FQGTGA. The CDR3 has 13 residues. The CDR3 spells CASSLSQDNEQFF. Here the CDR3 DNA reads TGTGCCAGCAGCTTGTCACAGGACAATGAGCAGTTCTTC.

The chain uses TRBV4-1 and TRBJ2-7, with D possibly being TRBD2 (5 bases). The germline V and J ends were trimmed by 0 bases and 5 bases, with 17 bases remaining between them. The CDR3 has 16 amino acids. The V gene's germline CDR1 is MGHRA and CDR2 YSYEKL. CDR3 bases: TGCGCCAGCAGCCAAGAATACCCGACTATATTCGACGAGCAGTACTTC. It encodes CASSQEYPTIFDEQYF.

The V gene is TRBV5-1, the J gene TRBJ2-7, with a possible D match to TRBD2 (6 bases). Germline CDR1 reads SGHRS; CDR2 reads YFSETQ. V was pared by 4 bases and J by 4 bases, with 12 bases between. The CDR3 totals 13 residues. The CDR3 region is CASSDVRGYEQYF. The CDR3 DNA sequence: TGCGCCAGCAGCGACGTTCGGGGGTACGAGCAGTACTTC. The whole variable domain, filled in from reference TRBV5-1 and TRBJ2-7, reads KAGVTQTPRYLIKTRGQQVTLSCSPISGHRSVSWYQQTPGQGLQFLFEYFSETQRNKGNFPGRFSGRQFSNSRSEMNVSTLELGDSALYLCASSDVRGYEQYFGPGTRLTVT.

V gene TRBV30 combines with J gene TRBJ2-3, with D unclear. Germline CDR1 reads GTSNPN; CDR2 reads SVGIG (reference sequence). Trimming removed 1 base at V and 2 bases at J, with 10 bases between. This CDR3 region has 14 residues. Here the CDR3 reads CAWSGLGITDTQYF. The CDR3 coding sequence is TGTGCCTGGAGTGGCCTAGGCATCACAGATACGCAGTATTTT.

The chain is built from TRBV30 and TRBJ2-7; 7 bases align to TRBD1. The junction had 10 bases not matched to a gene; V was cut back by 2 bases and J by 6 bases. Germline CDR1 and CDR2: GTSNPN and SVGIG (reference sequence). The CDR3 runs to 14 residues. In DNA form, the CDR3 reads TGTGCCTGGAGTTCAACAGGGGCTTTTTCCGAGCAGTACTTC. This codes for CAWSSTGAFSEQYF.

V is TRBV5-1 and J is TRBJ1-1, with TRBD1 matching 7 bases. CDR3 length: 14 residues. V lost 5 bases, J lost 10 bases, and 14 bases stayed unmatched. Germline V gene sequence: CDR1 SGHRS, CDR2 YFSETQ. CDR3 region: CASSSSGGTSRAFF. The CDR3 DNA reads TGCGCCAGCAGTTCATCAGGGGGTACTTCGAGAGCTTTCTTT.

A note on this clone: One end of the junction varies from germline; a read error may be responsible. The chain employs TRBV5-5 and TRBJ2-5, with TRBD2 matching over 14 bases. The germline V gene encodes CDR1 SGHKS and CDR2 YYEKEE (reference sequence). The CDR3 loop spans 17 amino acids. The CDR3 here is CASSAPGLAGGGETRYF. The CDR3, as DNA: TGTGCCAGCAGCGCACCAGGACTAGCGGGAGGAGGTGAGACCCGGTACTTC.

In its sample, this clone was seen once. The genes are TRBV7-3 and TRBJ2-1; D is undetermined. Germline CDR1 SGHTA, CDR2 FQGTGA. This CDR3 is 13 amino acids long. V dropped 5 bases and J dropped 3 bases, with 8 bases sitting between them. The CDR3 DNA sequence: TGTGCCAGCAGCCGCGACAACTACAATGAGCAGTTCTTC. This encodes CASSRDNYNEQFF.

On this clone itself: Other DNA sequences in this specimen translate into the identical CDR3. J is TRBJ2-7 and V is TRBV18, with a possible D match to TRBD2 (5 bases). This CDR3 spans 13 amino acids. Trimming cost V 2 bases and J 4 bases, with 9 bases left between them. The germline V gene encodes CDR1 KGHSH and CDR2 LQKENI. CDR3 sequence (DNA): TGTGCCAGCTCACCAGGACTTTCATACGAGCAGTACTTC. It is translated as CASSPGLSYEQYF.

The rearrangement uses TRBV5-1 and TRBJ1-1; D might be TRBD1 (6 bases). Per the germline V gene, CDR1 is SGHRS and CDR2 is YFSETQ. CDR3 length: 14 residues. V was shortened by 4 bases and J by 4 bases, with 14 bases between the two germline ends. The CDR3 DNA sequence: TGCGCCAGCAGCAAACTACAGGGTGGCACTGAAGCTTTCTTT. This gives the protein CASSKLQGGTEAFF.